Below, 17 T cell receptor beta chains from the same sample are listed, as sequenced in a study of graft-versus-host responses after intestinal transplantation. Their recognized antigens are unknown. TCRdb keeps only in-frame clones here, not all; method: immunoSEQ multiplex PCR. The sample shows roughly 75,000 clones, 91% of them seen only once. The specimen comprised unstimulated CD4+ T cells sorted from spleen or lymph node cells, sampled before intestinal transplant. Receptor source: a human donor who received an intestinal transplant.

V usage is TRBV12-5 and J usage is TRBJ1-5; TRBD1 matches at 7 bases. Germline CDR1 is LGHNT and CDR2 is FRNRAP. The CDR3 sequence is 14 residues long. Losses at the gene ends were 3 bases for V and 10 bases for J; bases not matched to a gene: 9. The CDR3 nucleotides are TGTGCTAGTGGTTTCTCGGACAGGTTTTATCCCCAGCATTTT. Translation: CASGFSDRFYPQHF.

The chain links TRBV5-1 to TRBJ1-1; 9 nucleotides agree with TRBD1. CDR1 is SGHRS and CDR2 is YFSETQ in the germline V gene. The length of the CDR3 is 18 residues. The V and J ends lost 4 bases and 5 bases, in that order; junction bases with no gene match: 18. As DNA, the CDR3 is TGCGCCAGCAGCCGTGAGACAGGGGGATACCTTAGAGGGACTGAAGCTTTCTTT. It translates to CASSRETGGYLRGTEAFF.

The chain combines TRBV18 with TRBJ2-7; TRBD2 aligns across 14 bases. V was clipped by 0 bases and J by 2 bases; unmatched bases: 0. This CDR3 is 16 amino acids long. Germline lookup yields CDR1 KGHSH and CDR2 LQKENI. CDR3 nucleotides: TGTGCCAGCTCACCACCGACTAGCGGGGGGGCCTACGAGCAGTACTTC. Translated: CASSPPTSGGAYEQYF.

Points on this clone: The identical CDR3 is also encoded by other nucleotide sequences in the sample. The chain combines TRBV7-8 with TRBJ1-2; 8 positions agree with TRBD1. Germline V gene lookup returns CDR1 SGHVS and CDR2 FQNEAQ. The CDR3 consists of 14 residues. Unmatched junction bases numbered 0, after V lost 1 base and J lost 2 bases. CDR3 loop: CASSLGTGNYGYTF. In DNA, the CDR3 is TGTGCCAGCAGCTTAGGGACAGGGAACTATGGCTACACCTTC.

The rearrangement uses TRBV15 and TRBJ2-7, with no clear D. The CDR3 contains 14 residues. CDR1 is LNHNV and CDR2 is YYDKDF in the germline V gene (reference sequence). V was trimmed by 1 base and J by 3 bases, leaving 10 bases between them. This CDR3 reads CATSRVGTGYEQYF. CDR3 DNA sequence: TGTGCCACCAGCAGAGTGGGCACCGGCTACGAGCAGTACTTC. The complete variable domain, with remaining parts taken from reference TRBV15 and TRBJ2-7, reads DAMVIQNPRYQVTQFGKPVTLSCSQTLNHNVMYWYQQKSSQAPKLLFHYYDKDFNNEADTPDNFQSRRPNTSFCFLDIRSPGLGDTAMYLCATSRVGTGYEQYFGPGTRLTVT.

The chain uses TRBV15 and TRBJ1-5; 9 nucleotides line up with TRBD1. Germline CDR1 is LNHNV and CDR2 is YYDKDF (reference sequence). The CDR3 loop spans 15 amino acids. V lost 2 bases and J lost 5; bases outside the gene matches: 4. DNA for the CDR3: TGTGCCACCAGCAGATCAACAGGGGGCTATCAGCCCCAGCATTTT. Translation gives CATSRSTGGYQPQHF.

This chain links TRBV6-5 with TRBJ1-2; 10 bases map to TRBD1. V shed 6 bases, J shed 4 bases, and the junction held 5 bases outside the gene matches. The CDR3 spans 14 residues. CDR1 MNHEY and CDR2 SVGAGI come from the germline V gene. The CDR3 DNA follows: TGTGCCAGCAGAGCGACAGGGGGCGGCTATGGCTACACCTTC. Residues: CASRATGGGYGYTF.

The CDR3 coding sequence is TGTGCCAGCAGCTGGGGACAGAATTCCTACGAGCAGTACTTC. Residues: CASSWGQNSYEQYF. The genes are TRBV7-2 and TRBJ2-7, with 7 bases lining up with TRBD1. V gave up 4 bases and J gave up 1 base; unmatched junction bases: 4. Germline CDR1 is SGHTA and CDR2 is FQGNSA. This CDR3 has 14 amino acids.

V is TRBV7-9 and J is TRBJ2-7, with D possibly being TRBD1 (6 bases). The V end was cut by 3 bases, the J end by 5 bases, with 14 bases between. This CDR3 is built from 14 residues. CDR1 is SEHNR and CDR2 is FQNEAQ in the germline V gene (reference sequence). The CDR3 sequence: CASSFQVRDNEQYF. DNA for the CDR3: TGTGCCAGCAGCTTCCAAGTCAGGGACAACGAGCAGTACTTC.

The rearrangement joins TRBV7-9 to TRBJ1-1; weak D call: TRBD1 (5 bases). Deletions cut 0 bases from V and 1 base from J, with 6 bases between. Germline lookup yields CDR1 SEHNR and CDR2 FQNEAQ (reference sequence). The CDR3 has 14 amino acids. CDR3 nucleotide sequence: TGTGCCAGCAGCTTAGCGGGGGGGAACACTGAAGCTTTCTTT. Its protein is CASSLAGGNTEAFF.

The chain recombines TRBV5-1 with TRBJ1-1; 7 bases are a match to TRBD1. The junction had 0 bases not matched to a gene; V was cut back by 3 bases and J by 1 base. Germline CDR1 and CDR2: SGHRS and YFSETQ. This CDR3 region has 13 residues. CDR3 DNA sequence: TGCGCCAGCAGCTGGGACAGGAACACTGAAGCTTTCTTT. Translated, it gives CASSWDRNTEAFF. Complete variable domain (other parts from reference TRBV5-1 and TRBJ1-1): KAGVTQTPRYLIKTRGQQVTLSCSPISGHRSVSWYQQTPGQGLQFLFEYFSETQRNKGNFPGRFSGRQFSNSRSEMNVSTLELGDSALYLCASSWDRNTEAFFGQGTRLTVV.

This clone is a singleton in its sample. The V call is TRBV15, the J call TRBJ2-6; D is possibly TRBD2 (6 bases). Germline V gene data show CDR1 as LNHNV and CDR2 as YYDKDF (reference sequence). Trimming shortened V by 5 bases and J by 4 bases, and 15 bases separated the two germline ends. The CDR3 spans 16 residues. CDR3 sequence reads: CATSGAAGTGANVLTF. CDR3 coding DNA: TGTGCCACCAGCGGGGCGGCGGGGACCGGGGCCAACGTCCTGACTTTC.

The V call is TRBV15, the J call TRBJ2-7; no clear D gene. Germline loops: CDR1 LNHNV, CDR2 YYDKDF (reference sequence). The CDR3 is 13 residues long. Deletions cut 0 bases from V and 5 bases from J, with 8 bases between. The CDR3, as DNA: TGTGCCACCAGCAGAGATCTTGCGGACGAGCAGTACTTC. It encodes CATSRDLADEQYF.

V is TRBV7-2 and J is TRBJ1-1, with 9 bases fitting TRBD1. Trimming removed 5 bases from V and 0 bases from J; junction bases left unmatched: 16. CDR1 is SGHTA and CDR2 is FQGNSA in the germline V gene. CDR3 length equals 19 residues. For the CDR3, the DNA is TGTGCCAGCAGCCGCGAAGGGGCGGGACAGGGTATTTTGAACACTGAAGCTTTCTTT. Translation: CASSREGAGQGILNTEAFF.

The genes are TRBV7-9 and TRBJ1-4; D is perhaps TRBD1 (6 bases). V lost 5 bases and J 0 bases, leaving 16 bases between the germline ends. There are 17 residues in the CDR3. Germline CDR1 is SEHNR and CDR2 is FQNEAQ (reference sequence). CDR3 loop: CASSPSDRPTTNEKLFF. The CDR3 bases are TGTGCCAGCAGCCCCTCTGACAGGCCCACAACTAATGAAAAACTGTTTTTT.

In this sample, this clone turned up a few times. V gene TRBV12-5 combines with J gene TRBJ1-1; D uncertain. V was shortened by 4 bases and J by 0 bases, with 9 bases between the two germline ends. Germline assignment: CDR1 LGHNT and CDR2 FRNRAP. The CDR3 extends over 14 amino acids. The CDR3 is CASGSISLNTEAFF. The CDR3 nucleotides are TGTGCTAGTGGTTCAATCAGTCTGAACACTGAAGCTTTCTTT.

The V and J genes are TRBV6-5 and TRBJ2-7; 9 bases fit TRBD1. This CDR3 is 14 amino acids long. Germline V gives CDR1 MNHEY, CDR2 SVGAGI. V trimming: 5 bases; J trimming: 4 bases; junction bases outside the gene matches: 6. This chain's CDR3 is CASSARTGEYEQYF. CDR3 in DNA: TGTGCCAGCAGTGCTCGGACAGGGGAATACGAGCAGTACTTC.